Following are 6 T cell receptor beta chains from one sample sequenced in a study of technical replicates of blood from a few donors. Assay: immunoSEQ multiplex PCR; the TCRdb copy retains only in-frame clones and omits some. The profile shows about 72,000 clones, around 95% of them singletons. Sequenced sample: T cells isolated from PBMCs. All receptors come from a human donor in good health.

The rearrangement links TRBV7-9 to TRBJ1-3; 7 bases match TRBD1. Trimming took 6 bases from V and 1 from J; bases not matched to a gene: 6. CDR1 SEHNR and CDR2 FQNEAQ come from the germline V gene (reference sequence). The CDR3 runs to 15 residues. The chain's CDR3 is CASSLGGASGNTIYF. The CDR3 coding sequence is TGTGCCAGCAGTCTAGGGGGCGCTTCTGGAAACACCATATATTTT.

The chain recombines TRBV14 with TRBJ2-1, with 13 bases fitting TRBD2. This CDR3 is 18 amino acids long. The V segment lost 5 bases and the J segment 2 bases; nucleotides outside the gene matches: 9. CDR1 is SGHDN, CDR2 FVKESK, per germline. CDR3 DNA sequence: TGTGCCAGCAGCGTACTAGCGGGGGGGTTCATTGCCTACAATGAGCAGTTCTTC. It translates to CASSVLAGGFIAYNEQFF.

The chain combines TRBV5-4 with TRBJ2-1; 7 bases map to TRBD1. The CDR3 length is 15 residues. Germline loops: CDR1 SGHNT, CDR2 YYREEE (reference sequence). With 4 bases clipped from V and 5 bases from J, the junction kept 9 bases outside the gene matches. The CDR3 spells CASSPSPGTDNEQFF. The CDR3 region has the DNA TGTGCCAGCAGCCCCTCGCCCGGGACAGACAATGAGCAGTTCTTC. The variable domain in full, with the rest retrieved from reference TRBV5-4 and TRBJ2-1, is ETGVTQSPTHLIKTRGQQVTLRCSSQSGHNTVSWYQQALGQGPQFIFQYYREEENGRGNFPPRFSGLQFPNYSSELNVNALELDDSALYLCASSPSPGTDNEQFFGPGTRLTVL.

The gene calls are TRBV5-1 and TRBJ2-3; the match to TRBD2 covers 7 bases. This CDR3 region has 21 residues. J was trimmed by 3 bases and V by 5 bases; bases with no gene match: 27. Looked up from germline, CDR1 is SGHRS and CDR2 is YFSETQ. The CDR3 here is CASRTPSEIASGMGRTDTQYF. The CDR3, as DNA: TGCGCCAGCAGGACCCCCTCGGAGATAGCTAGCGGTATGGGAAGGACAGATACGCAGTATTTT. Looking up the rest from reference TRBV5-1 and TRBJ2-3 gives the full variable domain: KAGVTQTPRYLIKTRGQQVTLSCSPISGHRSVSWYQQTPGQGLQFLFEYFSETQRNKGNFPGRFSGRQFSNSRSEMNVSTLELGDSALYLCASRTPSEIASGMGRTDTQYFGPGTRLTVL.

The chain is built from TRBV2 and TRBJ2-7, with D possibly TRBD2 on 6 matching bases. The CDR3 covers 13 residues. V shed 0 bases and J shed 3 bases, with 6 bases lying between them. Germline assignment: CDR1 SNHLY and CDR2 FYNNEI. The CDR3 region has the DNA TGTGCCAGCAGTGAAGCGGACTACTACGAGCAGTACTTC. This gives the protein CASSEADYYEQYF.

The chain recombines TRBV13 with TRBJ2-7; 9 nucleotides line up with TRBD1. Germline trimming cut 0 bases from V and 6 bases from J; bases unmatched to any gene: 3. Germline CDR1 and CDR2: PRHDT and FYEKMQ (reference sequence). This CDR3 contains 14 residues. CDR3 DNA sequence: TGTGCCAGCAGCTTAGGGACAGGGGGTAGCGAGCAGTACTTC. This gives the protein CASSLGTGGSEQYF.